Presented here are 30 T cell receptor beta chains from one specimen sequenced in a study of cytomegalovirus exposure and HLA in healthy donors. It was with 60 Vbeta and 13 Jbeta primers that the PCR ran. Data came from immunoSEQ multiplex PCR; TCRdb stores just in-frame clones and leaves some out. The data contain approximately 200,000 clones, roughly four fifths of them singletons. Source material: PBMCs. The receptors come from a woman between 18 and 29 years old in good health and CMV-seropositive.

This clone was counted only a few times. The chain combines TRBV2 with TRBJ1-3; the D gene is possibly TRBD1 (6 bases). Germline-derived CDR1 and CDR2 are SNHLY and FYNNEI. Deletions cut 0 bases from V and 1 base from J, with 7 bases between. The CDR3 contains 15 residues. The CDR3 loop is CASSEARGSGNTIYF. Here the CDR3 DNA reads TGTGCCAGCAGTGAAGCCAGGGGTTCTGGAAACACCATATATTTT.

The chain is built from TRBV7-9 and TRBJ2-7; D perhaps matches TRBD1 (6 bases). The germline V gene encodes CDR1 SEHNR and CDR2 FQNEAQ (reference sequence). This CDR3 has 15 amino acids. The V gene lost 11 bases and the J gene lost 3 bases, with 23 bases spanning the gap. The CDR3, as DNA: TGTGCCGGCACCCCCTACAGGGATGGTTTCTACGAGCAGTACGTC. Translated, it gives CAGTPYRDGFYEQYV.

CDR3 sequence: CASSSQEGQITDTQYF. Written as DNA, the CDR3 is TGTGCCAGCAGTTCTCAGGAGGGACAGATCACAGATACGCAGTATTTT. The chain joins TRBV6-5 to TRBJ2-3, with D possibly being TRBD1 (7 bases). Trimming removed 4 bases at V and 2 bases at J, with 16 bases between. Germline CDR1 MNHEY, CDR2 SVGAGI. The CDR3 has 16 residues.

This chain joins TRBV29-1 and TRBJ2-5; 12 nucleotides match TRBD2. V lost 6 bases, J lost 4 bases, and 6 bases stayed unmatched. CDR1 is SQVTM, CDR2 ANQGSEA, per germline. The CDR3 is 14 residues long. The CDR3 reads CSVASGGARETQYF. CDR3 DNA sequence: TGCAGCGTGGCTAGCGGGGGGGCGAGAGAGACCCAGTACTTC. The complete variable domain, with remaining parts taken from reference TRBV29-1 and TRBJ2-5, reads SAVISQKPSRDICQRGTSLTIQCQVDSQVTMMFWYRQQPGQSLTLIATANQGSEATYESGFVIDKFPISRPNLTFSTLTVSNMSPEDSSIYLCSVASGGARETQYFGPGTRLLVL.

Only a few counts were recorded for this clone. The rearrangement joins TRBV10-3 to TRBJ2-5; 9 nucleotides match TRBD2. Per the germline V gene, CDR1 is ENHRY and CDR2 is SYGVKD. V was clipped by 4 bases and J by 4 bases; unmatched bases: 4. The length of the CDR3 is 14 residues. CDR3 protein: CAISGRGGPETQYF. The CDR3 bases are TGTGCCATCAGTGGGCGGGGGGGCCCAGAGACCCAGTACTTC.

This clone was recorded once. The chain carries TRBV14 and TRBJ1-3; D is uncertain. Trimming took off 1 base at V and 0 bases at J, with 4 bases between the two ends. Germline V gives CDR1 SGHDN, CDR2 FVKESK. This CDR3 is built from 14 residues. CDR3 loop: CASSQAHSGNTIYF. The CDR3 nucleotides are TGTGCCAGCAGCCAAGCCCACTCTGGAAACACCATATATTTT.

V and J are TRBV6-5 and TRBJ2-3, with 8 bases lining up with TRBD2. CDR3 length equals 14 residues. The germline V gene encodes CDR1 MNHEY and CDR2 SVGAGI. The V gene end was trimmed by 7 bases and the J gene end by 1 base; junction bases not matched to a gene: 4. Written as DNA, the CDR3 is TGTGCCAGCATGGTAGCGGGGCGCACAGATACGCAGTATTTT. Translated: CASMVAGRTDTQYF.

This chain uses TRBV19 with TRBJ2-3, with D perhaps matching TRBD1 (5 bases). V was trimmed by 3 bases and J by 7 bases, leaving 11 bases between them. The CDR3 contains 13 residues. The V gene's germline CDR1 is LNHDA and CDR2 SQIVND (reference sequence). This chain's CDR3 is CASSIAREYTQYF. For the CDR3, the DNA is TGTGCCAGTAGTATCGCCAGGGAATATACGCAGTATTTT.

This clone has a handful of counts. This rearrangement joins TRBV4-1 to TRBJ1-5; D call uncertain. Germline lookup yields CDR1 MGHRA and CDR2 YSYEKL. CDR3 length: 15 residues. V shed 6 bases and J shed 0 bases, with 12 bases lying between them. The CDR3 is CASSPQIYSNQPQHF. CDR3 DNA: TGCGCCAGCAGTCCACAGATCTATAGCAATCAGCCCCAGCATTTT.

This chain links TRBV15 with TRBJ1-6; the match to TRBD1 covers 7 bases. The CDR3 runs to 14 residues. Germline V gives CDR1 LNHNV, CDR2 YYDKDF (reference sequence). The V and J ends lost 1 base and 9 bases, in that order; junction bases with no gene match: 3. The DNA of the CDR3 is TGTGCCACCAGCAGAGCGACAGGGTTTTCACCCCTCCACTTT. This encodes CATSRATGFSPLHF.

The V call is TRBV2, the J call TRBJ2-1; the match to TRBD1 covers 9 bases. The CDR3 sequence is 15 residues long. Germline loops: CDR1 SNHLY, CDR2 FYNNEI. Germline trimming cut 6 bases from V and 11 bases from J; bases unmatched to any gene: 14. For the CDR3, the DNA is TGTGCCAGCAGCCTACAGGGGGCGGAAACAATGAAGCAGTTCTTC. Amino acid sequence: CASSLQGAETMKQFF. The full variable domain, in which reference TRBV2 and TRBJ2-1 provide the parts outside the CDR3, is EPEVTQTPSHQVTQMGQEVILRCVPISNHLYFYWYRQILGQKVEFLVSFYNNEISEKSEIFDDQFSVERPDGSNFTLKIRSTKLEDSAMYFCASSLQGAETMKQFFGPGTRLTVL.

The rearrangement uses TRBV18 and TRBJ1-1; 8 bases are shared with TRBD1. The CDR3 is 13 amino acids. CDR1 KGHSH and CDR2 LQKENI come from the germline V gene. V shed 6 bases and J 4 bases; nucleotides not matched to a gene: 4. The CDR3 DNA reads TGTGCCAGCTCTCAGGGGGCTGGCACTGAAGCTTTCTTT. Translating gives CASSQGAGTEAFF.

The gene calls are TRBV6-5 and TRBJ2-1; no firm D call. Trimming left V 5 bases short and J 10 bases short, with 15 bases between. CDR1 is MNHEY, CDR2 SVGAGI, per germline. CDR3 length: 13 residues. The CDR3 here is CASSTVPPWEQFF. For the CDR3, the DNA is TGTGCCAGCAGTACTGTACCGCCGTGGGAGCAGTTCTTC.

A single count supports this clone. The chain is built from TRBV28 and TRBJ1-4; maybe TRBD1 (5 bases). The germline CDR1 and CDR2 sequences are MDHEN and SYDVKM. Trimming took 8 bases from V and 8 from J, leaving 15 bases between them. The CDR3 runs 13 residues. This CDR3 reads CASALGLGEKLFF. DNA for the CDR3: TGTGCCAGCGCCTTGGGGCTGGGAGAAAAACTGTTTTTT.

V is TRBV6-4 and J is TRBJ1-1; D possibly corresponds to TRBD1 (6 bases). The germline CDR1 and CDR2 sequences are MRHNA and SNTAGT. The V gene lost 3 bases and the J gene lost 1 base, with 9 bases spanning the gap. There are 14 residues in the CDR3. This CDR3 reads CASSDTDRNTEAFF. In nucleotides, the CDR3 is TGTGCCAGCAGTGATACGGACAGGAACACTGAAGCTTTCTTT.

The genes are TRBV6-1 and TRBJ2-3; D is ambiguous. Looked up from germline, CDR1 is MNHNS and CDR2 is SASEGT. The CDR3 contains 16 residues. V dropped 3 bases and J dropped 0 bases, with 13 bases sitting between them. CDR3 in amino acids: CASSDATTTSTDTQYF. The DNA for the CDR3 is TGTGCCAGCAGTGACGCGACAACCACTAGCACAGATACGCAGTATTTT.

The chain links TRBV4-1 to TRBJ1-5, with D maybe TRBD1 (5 bases). Germline assignment: CDR1 MGHRA and CDR2 YSYEKL. The CDR3 totals 16 residues. Trimming pared 1 base from V and 5 bases from J, leaving 15 bases between. In DNA, the CDR3 is TGCGCCAGCAGCCAAGCGGGGGGGTACAGTTATCAGCCCCAGCATTTT. Amino acid sequence: CASSQAGGYSYQPQHF.

J is TRBJ2-1 and V is TRBV5-6; TRBD2 matches 11 bases. In germline, CDR1 is SGHDT, CDR2 YYEEEE. There are 18 residues in the CDR3. Trimming at V came to 3 bases and at J to 5 bases, leaving 13 bases not matched to a gene. The CDR3 DNA reads TGTGCCAGCAGCTCCCCCTCCGGGACTAGCGGAGCTAACAATGAGCAGTTCTTC. It translates to CASSSPSGTSGANNEQFF. The variable domain in full, with the rest retrieved from reference TRBV5-6 and TRBJ2-1, is DAGVTQSPTHLIKTRGQQVTLRCSPKSGHDTVSWYQQALGQGPQFIFQYYEEEERQRGNFPDRFSGHQFPNYSSELNVNALLLGDSALYLCASSSPSGTSGANNEQFFGPGTRLTVL.

The sample holds one count of this clone. This chain joins TRBV7-2 and TRBJ2-6; D uncertain. The germline V and J ends were trimmed by 7 bases and 0 bases, with 7 bases remaining between them. Germline CDR1 and CDR2: SGHTA and FQGNSA. The CDR3 extends over 14 amino acids. This CDR3 reads CASTPSSGANVLTF. DNA for the CDR3: TGTGCCAGCACCCCCAGCTCTGGGGCCAACGTCCTGACTTTC.

The V call is TRBV6-1, the J call TRBJ1-4, with 7 bases aligning to TRBD1. CDR3 length: 15 amino acids. V lost 1 base to trimming and J lost 4 bases; unmatched junction nucleotides: 3. Germline V gene lookup returns CDR1 MNHNS and CDR2 SASEGT. Written as DNA, the CDR3 is TGTGCCAGCAGTGAAGTGACAGGGAGTAATGAAAAACTGTTTTTT. This encodes CASSEVTGSNEKLFF.

To note about this clone: The same CDR3 can be traced to other DNA sequences in this sample. The chain couples TRBV29-1 to TRBJ2-5; D is possibly TRBD2 (6 bases). Trimming shortened V by 3 bases and J by 4 bases, and 9 bases separated the two germline ends. The CDR3 covers 12 residues. CDR1 SQVTM and CDR2 ANQGSEA come from the germline V gene. The CDR3 loop is CSVESGGETQYF. In DNA form, the CDR3 reads TGCAGCGTTGAGTCCGGGGGAGAGACCCAGTACTTC.

The CDR3 DNA reads TGTGCCAGCAGCTTGGCCGGGGGTATATACGAGCAGTACGTC. This encodes CASSLAGGIYEQYV. The rearrangement links TRBV5-6 to TRBJ2-7; a weak D match, TRBD2 (6 bases). Trimming removed 0 bases at V and 4 bases at J, with 11 bases between. CDR1 and CDR2 (germline): SGHDT, YYEEEE. The CDR3 loop spans 14 amino acids.

This clone has more than one count but fewer than ten. The chain couples TRBV10-3 to TRBJ2-7; D uncertain. This CDR3 is built from 14 residues. Per germline, CDR1 ENHRY and CDR2 SYGVKD. Trimming stripped 4 bases from V and 0 bases from J, with 10 bases between. CDR3 protein: CAISVGLPSYEQYF. CDR3 bases: TGTGCCATCAGTGTGGGCCTCCCCTCCTACGAGCAGTACTTC.

The chain carries TRBV9 and TRBJ2-2; D remains ambiguous. The V end was cut by 0 bases, the J end by 7 bases, with 4 bases between. Per germline, CDR1 SGDLS and CDR2 YYNGEE. The CDR3 covers 12 residues. For the CDR3, the DNA is TGTGCCAGCAGCGTAGTCAACGGGGAGCTGTTTTTT. Translated, it gives CASSVVNGELFF.

The rearrangement links TRBV7-6 to TRBJ2-5; the D gene is possibly TRBD2 (6 bases). Trimming stripped 1 base from V and 1 base from J, with 7 bases between. CDR1 is SGHVS and CDR2 is FNYEAQ in the germline V gene. The CDR3 consists of 14 residues. The CDR3 region is CASSLELAQETQYF. The CDR3 bases are TGTGCCAGCAGCTTAGAACTAGCCCAAGAGACCCAGTACTTC.

The V and J genes are TRBV2 and TRBJ1-6; D is possibly TRBD1 (6 bases). This CDR3 is 21 amino acids long. With 4 bases removed from V and 0 bases from J, the gap between germline ends came to 25 bases. Germline V gene sequence: CDR1 SNHLY, CDR2 FYNNEI. The CDR3 is CASSARKTGQLSGSYNSPLHF. The CDR3 coding sequence is TGTGCCAGCAGTGCACGGAAGACAGGACAGCTAAGCGGCTCCTATAATTCACCCCTCCACTTT.

The chain joins TRBV11-3 to TRBJ1-2; D is unclear. Trimming took 5 bases from V and 4 from J, leaving 11 bases between them. Germline values: CDR1 SGHNT, CDR2 YENEEA. The CDR3 is 13 amino acids. As DNA, the CDR3 is TGTGCCAGCAGCCCCAGACACAGCTATGGCTACACCTTC. The encoded protein is CASSPRHSYGYTF.

The gene calls are TRBV10-2 and TRBJ2-1; 9 bases are shared with TRBD2. The CDR3 is 15 amino acids. V gave up 3 bases and J gave up 7 bases; unmatched junction bases: 7. Germline V gene data show CDR1 as WSHSY and CDR2 as SAAADI. CDR3 in amino acids: CASSEPGGGENEQFF. As DNA, the CDR3 is TGCGCCAGCAGTGAACCTGGCGGGGGGGAGAATGAGCAGTTCTTC.

The chain recombines TRBV27 with TRBJ1-6; D may be TRBD1 (6 bases). Trimming took 1 base from V and 9 from J, leaving 13 bases between them. The CDR3 is 15 residues long. Germline V gives CDR1 MNHEY, CDR2 SMNVEV (reference sequence). This CDR3 reads CASSLLQGSSSPLHF. CDR3 sequence (DNA): TGTGCCAGCAGTTTATTGCAGGGGTCATCTTCACCCCTCCACTTT.

This chain joins TRBV6-5 and TRBJ1-2, with D possibly being TRBD1 (6 bases). Germline assignment: CDR1 MNHEY and CDR2 SVGAGI. The CDR3 covers 11 residues. V was clipped by 10 bases and J by 6 bases, with 12 bases between them. This CDR3 is CAIRTVDGYTF. Here the CDR3 DNA reads TGTGCCATCCGGACAGTAGATGGCTACACCTTC.